Shown below are 10 T cell receptor beta chains from a single sample sequenced in a study of blood T cell repertoires in COVID-19. Assay used: immunoSEQ multiplex PCR; TCRdb lists only in-frame clones, some missing. The repertoire holds under 90,000 clones, about 80% seen once, with approximately 12% in the top ten. The specimen was peripheral blood. The receptors were gathered from a human donor in a cohort sampled during active COVID-19.

The J gene is TRBJ1-6, the V gene TRBV30, with a possible D match to TRBD1 (5 bases). The germline V and J ends were trimmed by 6 bases and 6 bases, with 15 bases remaining between them. Per the germline V gene, CDR1 is GTSNPN and CDR2 is SVGIG (reference sequence). The CDR3 is 14 residues long. CDR3 in amino acids: CACPGGFPNSPLHF. The CDR3 DNA reads TGTGCCTGCCCGGGGGGGTTTCCTAATTCACCCCTCCACTTT.

The J gene is TRBJ2-7, the V gene TRBV6-5, with D possibly matching TRBD2 (6 bases). CDR3 length: 13 amino acids. V was trimmed by 6 bases and J by 0 bases, leaving 9 bases between them. Germline CDR1 reads MNHEY; CDR2 reads SVGAGI. The CDR3 loop is CASRGAGSYEQYV. In DNA, the CDR3 is TGTGCCAGCAGGGGAGCGGGCTCCTACGAGCAGTACGTC.

The chain is built from TRBV4-2 and TRBJ2-1; the D is unclear. This CDR3 comprises 15 residues. Trimming took 0 bases from V and 8 from J, leaving 14 bases between them. Germline CDR1 reads LGHNA; CDR2 reads YNFKEQ. CDR3 DNA sequence: TGTGCCAGCAGCCAAGACGGTAGCCCTCCGGATGAGCAGTTCTTC. Amino acid sequence: CASSQDGSPPDEQFF.

The chain has TRBV6-1 and TRBJ1-6; the match to TRBD1 covers 8 bases. The trim removed 2 bases at V and 7 bases at J, leaving 4 bases unmatched. Per the germline V gene, CDR1 is MNHNS and CDR2 is SASEGT. The CDR3 runs to 15 residues. The CDR3 DNA sequence: TGTGCCAGCAGTGAAAAAACAGGGGGAAATTCACCCCTCCACTTT. This gives the protein CASSEKTGGNSPLHF.

This clone was recorded only once. V gene TRBV5-6 combines with J gene TRBJ2-3; maybe TRBD2 (6 bases). Deletions cut 3 bases from V and 5 bases from J, with 19 bases between. CDR1 and CDR2 from the germline V gene are SGHDT and YYEEEE. This CDR3 has 16 residues. CDR3 amino acids: CASSYGTLAPIDTQYF. CDR3 coding DNA: TGTGCCAGCAGCTACGGGACTCTGGCACCGATAGATACGCAGTATTTT.

The chain is built from TRBV18 and TRBJ1-5, with D possibly being TRBD1 (5 bases). The CDR3 totals 13 residues. Germline V gene sequence: CDR1 KGHSH, CDR2 LQKENI. Deletions cut 2 bases from V and 4 bases from J, with 6 bases between. The CDR3 protein is CASSPRGNQPQHF. Here the CDR3 DNA reads TGTGCCAGCTCACCAAGGGGAAATCAGCCCCAGCATTTT.

The chain couples TRBV28 to TRBJ1-4; D gene ambiguous. This CDR3 contains 13 residues. The V and J ends lost 4 bases and 10 bases respectively, with 13 bases between them. In germline, CDR1 is MDHEN, CDR2 SYDVKM. In nucleotides, the CDR3 is TGTGCCAGCAGTTCGCTCCTTAGTGGAAAACTGTTTTTT. It codes for CASSSLLSGKLFF. Full variable domain (missing parts from reference TRBV28 and TRBJ1-4): DVKVTQSSRYLVKRTGEKVFLECVQDMDHENMFWYRQDPGLGLRLIYFSYDVKMKEKGDIPEGYSVSREKKERFSLILESASTNQTSMYLCASSSLLSGKLFFGSGTQLSVL.

This clone was detected once. V gene TRBV6-2 or TRBV6-3 combines with J gene TRBJ1-2; no clear D. Germline CDR1 reads MNHEY; CDR2 reads SVGEGT. With 0 bases removed from V and 7 bases from J, the gap between germline ends came to 3 bases. The CDR3 is 11 amino acids. The CDR3 protein is CASSYSLGYTF. The CDR3 DNA follows: TGTGCCAGCAGTTACTCCCTTGGCTACACCTTC.

V is TRBV9 and J is TRBJ1-2; 9 nucleotides align to TRBD1. The CDR3 is 17 amino acids. Per germline, CDR1 SGDLS and CDR2 YYNGEE. Germline trimming cut 0 bases from V and 4 bases from J; bases unmatched to any gene: 10. The CDR3 DNA reads as TGTGCCAGCAGCGTAGTCGGGGACAGGGTGGGAGGCTATGGCTACACCTTC. It yields the protein CASSVVGDRVGGYGYTF.

The chain combines TRBV5-1 with TRBJ1-1, with D possibly matching TRBD1 (5 bases). The CDR3 totals 16 residues. Germline assignment: CDR1 SGHRS and CDR2 YFSETQ. Deletions cut 3 bases from V and 4 bases from J, with 19 bases between. The CDR3 sequence is CASSSRPRGGGTEAFF. In DNA form, the CDR3 reads TGCGCCAGCAGCTCCCGGCCGAGGGGCGGGGGCACTGAAGCTTTCTTT.